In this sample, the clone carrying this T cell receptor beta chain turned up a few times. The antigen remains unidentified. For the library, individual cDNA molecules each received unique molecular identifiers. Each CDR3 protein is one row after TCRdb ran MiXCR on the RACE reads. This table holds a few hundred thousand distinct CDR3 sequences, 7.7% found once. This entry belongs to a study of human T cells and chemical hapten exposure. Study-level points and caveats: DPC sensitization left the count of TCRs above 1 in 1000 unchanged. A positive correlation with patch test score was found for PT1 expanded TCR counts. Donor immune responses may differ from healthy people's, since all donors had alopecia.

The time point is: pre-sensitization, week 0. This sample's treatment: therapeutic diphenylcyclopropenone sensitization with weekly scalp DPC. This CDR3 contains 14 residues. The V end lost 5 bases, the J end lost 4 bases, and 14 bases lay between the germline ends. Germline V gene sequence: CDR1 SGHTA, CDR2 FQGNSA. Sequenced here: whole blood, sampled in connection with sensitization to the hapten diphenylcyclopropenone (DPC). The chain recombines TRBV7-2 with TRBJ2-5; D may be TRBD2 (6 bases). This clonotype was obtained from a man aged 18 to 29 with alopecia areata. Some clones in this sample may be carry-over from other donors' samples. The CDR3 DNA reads TGTGCCAGCAGCACCGGGACTCTCAGAGAGACCCAGTACTTC. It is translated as CASSTGTLRETQYF.